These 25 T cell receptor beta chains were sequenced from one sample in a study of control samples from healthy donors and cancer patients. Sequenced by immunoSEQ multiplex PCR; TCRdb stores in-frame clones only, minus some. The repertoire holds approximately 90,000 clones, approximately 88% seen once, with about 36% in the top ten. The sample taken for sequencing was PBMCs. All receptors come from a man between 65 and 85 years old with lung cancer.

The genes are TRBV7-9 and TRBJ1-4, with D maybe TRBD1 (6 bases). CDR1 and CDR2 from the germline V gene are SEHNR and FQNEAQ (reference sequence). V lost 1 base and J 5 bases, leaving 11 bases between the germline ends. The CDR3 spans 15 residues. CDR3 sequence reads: CASSLGRGENEKLFF. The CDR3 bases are TGTGCCAGCAGCTTAGGCAGGGGCGAAAATGAAAAACTGTTTTTT.

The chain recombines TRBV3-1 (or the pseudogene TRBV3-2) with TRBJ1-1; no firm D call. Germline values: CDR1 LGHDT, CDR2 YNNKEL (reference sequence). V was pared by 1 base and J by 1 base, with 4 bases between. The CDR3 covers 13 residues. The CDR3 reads CASSQVRNTEAFF. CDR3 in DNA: TGTGCCAGCAGCCAAGTTCGGAACACTGAAGCTTTCTTT.

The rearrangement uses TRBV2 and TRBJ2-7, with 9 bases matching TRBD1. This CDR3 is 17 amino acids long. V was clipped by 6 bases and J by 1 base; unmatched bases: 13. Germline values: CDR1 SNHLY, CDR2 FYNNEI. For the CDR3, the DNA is TGTGCCAGCAGCCTAACCATGCTCGGGACAGGGTCCTACGAGCAGTACTTC. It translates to CASSLTMLGTGSYEQYF.

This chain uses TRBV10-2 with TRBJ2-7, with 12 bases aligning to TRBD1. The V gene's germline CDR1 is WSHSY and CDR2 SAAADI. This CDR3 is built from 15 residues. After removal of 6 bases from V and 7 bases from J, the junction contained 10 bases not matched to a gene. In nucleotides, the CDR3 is TGCGCCAGCAGGGACCGGGACAGGGGGCCGGGAGAGCAGTACTTC. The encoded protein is CASRDRDRGPGEQYF.

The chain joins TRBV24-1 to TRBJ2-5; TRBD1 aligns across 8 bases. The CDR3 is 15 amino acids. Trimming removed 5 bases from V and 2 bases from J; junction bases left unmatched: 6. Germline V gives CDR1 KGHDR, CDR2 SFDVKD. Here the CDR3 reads CATSALTGAQETQYF. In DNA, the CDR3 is TGTGCCACCAGTGCCCTGACAGGGGCACAAGAGACCCAGTACTTC.

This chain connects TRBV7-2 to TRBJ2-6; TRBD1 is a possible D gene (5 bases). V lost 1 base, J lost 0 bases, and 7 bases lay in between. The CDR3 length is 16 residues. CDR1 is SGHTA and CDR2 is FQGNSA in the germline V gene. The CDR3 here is CASSLEGPSGANVLTF. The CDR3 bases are TGTGCCAGCAGCTTAGAGGGGCCCTCTGGGGCCAACGTCCTGACTTTC.

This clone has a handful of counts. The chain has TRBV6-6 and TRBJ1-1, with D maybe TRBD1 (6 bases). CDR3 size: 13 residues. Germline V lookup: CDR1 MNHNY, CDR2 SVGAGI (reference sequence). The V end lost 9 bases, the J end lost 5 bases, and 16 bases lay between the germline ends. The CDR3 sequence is CASQAGGVTEAFF. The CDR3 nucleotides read TGTGCCAGTCAGGCGGGGGGCGTTACTGAAGCTTTCTTT.

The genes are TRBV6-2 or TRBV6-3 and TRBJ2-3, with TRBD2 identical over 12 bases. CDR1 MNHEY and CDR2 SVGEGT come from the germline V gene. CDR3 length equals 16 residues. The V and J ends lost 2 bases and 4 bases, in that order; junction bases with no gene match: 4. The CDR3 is CASSYSPSGGADTQYF. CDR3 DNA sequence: TGTGCCAGCAGTTACAGCCCTAGCGGGGGGGCAGATACGCAGTATTTT.

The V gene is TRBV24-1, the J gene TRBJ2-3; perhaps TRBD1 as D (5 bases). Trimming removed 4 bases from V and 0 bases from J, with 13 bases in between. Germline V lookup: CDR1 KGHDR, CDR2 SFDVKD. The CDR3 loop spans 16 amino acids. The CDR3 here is CATSDRSGPSTDTQYF. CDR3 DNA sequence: TGTGCCACCAGTGACCGATCAGGGCCAAGCACAGATACGCAGTATTTT.

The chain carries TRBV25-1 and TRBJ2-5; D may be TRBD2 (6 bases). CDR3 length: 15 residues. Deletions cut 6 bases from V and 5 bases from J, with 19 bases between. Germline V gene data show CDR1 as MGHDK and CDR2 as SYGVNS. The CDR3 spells CASSPRGPPQETQYF. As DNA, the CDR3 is TGTGCCAGCAGCCCGCGGGGACCTCCCCAGGAGACCCAGTACTTC. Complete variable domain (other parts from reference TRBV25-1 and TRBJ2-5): EADIYQTPRYLVIGTGKKITLECSQTMGHDKMYWYQQDPGMELHLIHYSYGVNSTEKGDLSSESTVSRIRTEHFPLTLESARPSHTSQYLCASSPRGPPQETQYFGPGTRLLVL.

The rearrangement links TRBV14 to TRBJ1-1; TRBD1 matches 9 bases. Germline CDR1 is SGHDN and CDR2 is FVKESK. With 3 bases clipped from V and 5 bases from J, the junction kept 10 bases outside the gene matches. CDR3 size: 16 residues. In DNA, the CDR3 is TGTGCCAGCAGCCATAGGACAGGGGTCAGGGGGACTGAAGCTTTCTTT. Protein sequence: CASSHRTGVRGTEAFF.

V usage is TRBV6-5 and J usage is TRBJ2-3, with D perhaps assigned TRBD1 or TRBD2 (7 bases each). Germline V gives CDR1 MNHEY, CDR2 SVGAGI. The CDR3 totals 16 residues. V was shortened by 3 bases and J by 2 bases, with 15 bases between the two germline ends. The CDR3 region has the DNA TGTGCCAGCAGTTATTTAGGGAGGGGGCCCACAGATACGCAGTATTTT. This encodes CASSYLGRGPTDTQYF.

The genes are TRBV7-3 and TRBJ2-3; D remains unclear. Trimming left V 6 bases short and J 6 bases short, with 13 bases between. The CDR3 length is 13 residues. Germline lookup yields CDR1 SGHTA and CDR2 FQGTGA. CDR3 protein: CASSWVAGDTQYF. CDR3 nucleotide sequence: TGTGCCAGCAGTTGGGTAGCTGGGGATACGCAGTATTTT.

Written as DNA, the CDR3 is TGTGCAAGTCGCCTGGGACTCTCGCCCCAGCATTTT. Translated, it gives CASRLGLSPQHF. The chain joins TRBV12-2 to TRBJ1-5. TRBV12-2 is reported as a pseudogene. The CDR3 covers 12 residues.

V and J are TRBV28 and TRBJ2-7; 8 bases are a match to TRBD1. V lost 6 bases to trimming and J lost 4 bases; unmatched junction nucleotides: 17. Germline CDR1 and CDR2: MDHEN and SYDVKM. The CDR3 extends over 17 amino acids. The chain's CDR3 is CASSPPNRGELLYEQYF. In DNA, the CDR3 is TGTGCCAGCAGCCCGCCCAACAGGGGGGAACTTTTATACGAGCAGTACTTC.

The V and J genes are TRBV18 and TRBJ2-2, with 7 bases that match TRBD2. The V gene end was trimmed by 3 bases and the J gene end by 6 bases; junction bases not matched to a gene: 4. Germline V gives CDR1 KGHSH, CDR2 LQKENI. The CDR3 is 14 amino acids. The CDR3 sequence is CASSPSGRPGELFF. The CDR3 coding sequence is TGTGCCAGCTCACCCTCCGGGAGGCCCGGGGAGCTGTTTTTT.

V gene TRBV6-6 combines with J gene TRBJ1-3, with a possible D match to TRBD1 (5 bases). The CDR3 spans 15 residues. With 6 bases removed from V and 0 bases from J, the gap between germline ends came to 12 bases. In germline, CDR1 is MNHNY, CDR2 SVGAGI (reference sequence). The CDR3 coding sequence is TGTGCCAGCAGGCCAGACAGCTACTCTGGAAACACCATATATTTT. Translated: CASRPDSYSGNTIYF.

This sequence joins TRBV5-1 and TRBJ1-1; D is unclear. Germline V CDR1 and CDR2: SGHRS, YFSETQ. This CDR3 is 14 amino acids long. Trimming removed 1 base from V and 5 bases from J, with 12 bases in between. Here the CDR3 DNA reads TGCGCCAGCAGCTTGCAGGTGGGGAGAACTGAAGCTTTCTTT. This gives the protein CASSLQVGRTEAFF. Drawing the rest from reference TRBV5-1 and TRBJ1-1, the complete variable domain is KAGVTQTPRYLIKTRGQQVTLSCSPISGHRSVSWYQQTPGQGLQFLFEYFSETQRNKGNFPGRFSGRQFSNSRSEMNVSTLELGDSALYLCASSLQVGRTEAFFGQGTRLTVV.

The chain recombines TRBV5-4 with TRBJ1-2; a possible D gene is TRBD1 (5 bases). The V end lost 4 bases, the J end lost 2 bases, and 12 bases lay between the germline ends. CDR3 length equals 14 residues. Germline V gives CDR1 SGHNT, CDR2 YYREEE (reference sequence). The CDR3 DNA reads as TGTGCCAGCAGCACCCTCGGGGGGAACTATGGCTACACCTTC. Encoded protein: CASSTLGGNYGYTF.

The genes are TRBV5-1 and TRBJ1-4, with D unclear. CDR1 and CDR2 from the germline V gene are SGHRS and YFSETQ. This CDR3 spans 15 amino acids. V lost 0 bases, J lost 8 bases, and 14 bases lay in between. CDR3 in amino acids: CASSLAWGQGEKLFF. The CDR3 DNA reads TGCGCCAGCAGCTTGGCCTGGGGTCAAGGAGAAAAACTGTTTTTT.

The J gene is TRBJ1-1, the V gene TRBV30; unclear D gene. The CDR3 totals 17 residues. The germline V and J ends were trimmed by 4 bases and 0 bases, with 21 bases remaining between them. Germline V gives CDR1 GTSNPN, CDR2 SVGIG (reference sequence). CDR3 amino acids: CAWTSLGQVSMNTEAFF. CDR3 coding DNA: TGTGCCTGGACCTCATTAGGGCAGGTATCTATGAACACTGAAGCTTTCTTT. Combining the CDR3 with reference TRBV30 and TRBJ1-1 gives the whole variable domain SQTIHQWPATLVQPVGSPLSLECTVEGTSNPNLYWYRQAAGRGLQLLFYSVGIGQISSEVPQNLSASRPQDRQFILSSKKLLLSDSGFYLCAWTSLGQVSMNTEAFFGQGTRLTVV.

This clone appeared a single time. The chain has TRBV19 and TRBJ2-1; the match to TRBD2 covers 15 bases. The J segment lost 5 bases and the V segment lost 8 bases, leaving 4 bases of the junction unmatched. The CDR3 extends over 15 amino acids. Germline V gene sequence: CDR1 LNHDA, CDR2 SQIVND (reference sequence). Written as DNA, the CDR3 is TGTGCCAGTCAGGGACTAGCGGGGGGTCACAATGAGCAGTTCTTC. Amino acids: CASQGLAGGHNEQFF.

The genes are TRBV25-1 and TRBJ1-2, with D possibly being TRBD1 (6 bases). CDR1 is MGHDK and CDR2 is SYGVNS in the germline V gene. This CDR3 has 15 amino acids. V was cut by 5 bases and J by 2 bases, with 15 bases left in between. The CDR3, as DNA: TGTGCCAGCAGTCCAAGGACAGCGATCAACTATGGCTACACCTTC. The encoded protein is CASSPRTAINYGYTF.

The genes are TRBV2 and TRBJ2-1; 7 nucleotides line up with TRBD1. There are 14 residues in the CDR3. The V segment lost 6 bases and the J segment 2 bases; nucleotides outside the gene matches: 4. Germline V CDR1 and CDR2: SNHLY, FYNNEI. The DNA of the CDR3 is TGTGCCAGCAGGGGGGACAGTGCCTACAATGAGCAGTTCTTC. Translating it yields CASRGDSAYNEQFF.

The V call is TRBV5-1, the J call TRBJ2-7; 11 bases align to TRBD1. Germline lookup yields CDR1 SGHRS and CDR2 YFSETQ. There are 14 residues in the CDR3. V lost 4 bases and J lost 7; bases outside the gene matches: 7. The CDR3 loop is CASSRGQGAREQYF. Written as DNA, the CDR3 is TGCGCCAGCAGCCGAGGACAGGGGGCGCGTGAGCAGTACTTC.